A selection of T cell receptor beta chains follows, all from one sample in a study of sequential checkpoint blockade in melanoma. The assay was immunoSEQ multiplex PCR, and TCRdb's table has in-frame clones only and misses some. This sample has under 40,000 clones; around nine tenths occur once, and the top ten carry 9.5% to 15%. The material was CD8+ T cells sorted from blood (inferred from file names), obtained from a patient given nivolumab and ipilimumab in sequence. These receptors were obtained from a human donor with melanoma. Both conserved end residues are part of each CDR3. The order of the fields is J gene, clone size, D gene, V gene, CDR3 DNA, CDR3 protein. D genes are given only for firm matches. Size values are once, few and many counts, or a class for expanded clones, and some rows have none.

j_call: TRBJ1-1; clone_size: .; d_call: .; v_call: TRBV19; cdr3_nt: TGTGCCAGTAGTATAATGGCAGGGTGGGACACTGAAGCTTTCTTT; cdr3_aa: CASSIMAGWDTEAFF
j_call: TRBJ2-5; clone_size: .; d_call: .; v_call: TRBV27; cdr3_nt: TGTGCCAGCGGGGAGGCGGGACGGGCCCAGTACTTC; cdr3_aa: CASGEAGRAQYF
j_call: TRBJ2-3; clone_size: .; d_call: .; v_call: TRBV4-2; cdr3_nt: TGTGCCAGCAGCCAAGGCTTCGGTAGCGCAGGCACAGATACGCAGTATTTT; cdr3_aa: CASSQGFGSAGTDTQYF
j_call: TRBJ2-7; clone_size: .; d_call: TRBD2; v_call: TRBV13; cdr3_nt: TGTGCCAGCAGCATGACTAGCGCTGCCTACGAGCAGTACTTC; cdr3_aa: CASSMTSAAYEQYF
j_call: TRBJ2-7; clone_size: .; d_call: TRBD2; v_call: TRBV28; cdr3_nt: TGTGCCAGCAGTACCCGACTAGCGGGAGTCCCCTGGTACTTC; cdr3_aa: CASSTRLAGVPWYF
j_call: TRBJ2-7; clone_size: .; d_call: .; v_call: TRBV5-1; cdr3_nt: TGCGCCAGCAGCTTGGTAGCTGCAGGGAAGTCTTTCTACGAGCAGTACTTC; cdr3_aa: CASSLVAAGKSFYEQYF
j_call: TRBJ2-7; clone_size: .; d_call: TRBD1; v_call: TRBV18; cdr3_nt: TGTGCCAGCTCACCCGGGACAGGAGCCTACGAGCAGTACTTC; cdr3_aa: CASSPGTGAYEQYF
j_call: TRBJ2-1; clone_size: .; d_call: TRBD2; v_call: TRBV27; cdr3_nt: TGTGCCAGCAGTCTCCTGACTAGCGGGATGTTCAATGAGCAGTTCTTC; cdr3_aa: CASSLLTSGMFNEQFF
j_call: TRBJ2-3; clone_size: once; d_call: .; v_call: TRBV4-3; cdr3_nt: TGCGCCAGCACCCCTGGGGGACTTCTCACAGATACGCAGTATTTT; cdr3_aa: CASTPGGLLTDTQYF
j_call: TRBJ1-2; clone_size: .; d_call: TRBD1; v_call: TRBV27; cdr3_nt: TGTGCCAGCAGTTCCTCCCCGGGACAGGGGGTTTACTATGGCTACACCTTC; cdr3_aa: CASSSSPGQGVYYGYTF
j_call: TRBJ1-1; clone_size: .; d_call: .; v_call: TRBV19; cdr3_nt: TGTGCCAGTAGGATACGGGGGGGCAACACTGAAGCTTTCTTT; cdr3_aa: CASRIRGGNTEAFF
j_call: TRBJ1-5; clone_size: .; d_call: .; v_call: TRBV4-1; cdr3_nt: TGCGCCAGCAGCCAATTCATCCAGGATAGCAATCAGCCCCAGCATTTT; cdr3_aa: CASSQFIQDSNQPQHF
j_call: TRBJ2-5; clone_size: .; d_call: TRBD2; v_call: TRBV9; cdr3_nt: TGTGCCAGCAGCGTATGGGGAGGGGAGACCCAGTACTTC; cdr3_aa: CASSVWGGETQYF
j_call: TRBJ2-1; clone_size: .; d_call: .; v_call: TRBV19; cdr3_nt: TGTGCCAGTAGTATAGATAGCGGTCACTCCTACAATGAGCAGTTCTTC; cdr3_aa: CASSIDSGHSYNEQFF
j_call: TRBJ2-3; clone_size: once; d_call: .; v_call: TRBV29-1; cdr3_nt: TGCAGCGTTGTTTGGGGACATAACCCAGATACGCAGTATTTT; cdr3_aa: CSVVWGHNPDTQYF
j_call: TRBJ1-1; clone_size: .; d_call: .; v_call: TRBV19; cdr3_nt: TGTGCCAGTAGTATGGTTAGGGGCACAGGACACAGCTTTCTCATGAACACTGAAGCTTTCTTT; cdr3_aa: CASSMVRGTGHSFLMNTEAFF
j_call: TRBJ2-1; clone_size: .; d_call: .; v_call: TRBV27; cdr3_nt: TGTGCCAGCAGTTTATCGCTCGCGAGCTCCTACAATGAGCAGTTCTTC; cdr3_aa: CASSLSLASSYNEQFF
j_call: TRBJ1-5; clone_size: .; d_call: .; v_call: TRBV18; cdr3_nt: TGTGCCAGCTCACCATTTGGGGCAGAGGCAAGCAATCAGCCCCAGCATTTT; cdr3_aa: CASSPFGAEASNQPQHF
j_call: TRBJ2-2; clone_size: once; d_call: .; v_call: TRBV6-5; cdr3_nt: TGTGCCAGCATGGGGGGAACGTCCGGGGAGCTGTTTTTT; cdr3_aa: CASMGGTSGELFF
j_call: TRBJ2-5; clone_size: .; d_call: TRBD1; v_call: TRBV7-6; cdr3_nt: TGTGCCAGCAGCCTAAAAGCAGGGGGCCCTCTTCAAGAGACCCAGTACTTC; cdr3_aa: CASSLKAGGPLQETQYF
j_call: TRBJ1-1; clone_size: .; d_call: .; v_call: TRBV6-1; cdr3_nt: TGTGCCAGCAGTCCAACAGGGATGAACACTGAAGCTTTCTTT; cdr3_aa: CASSPTGMNTEAFF
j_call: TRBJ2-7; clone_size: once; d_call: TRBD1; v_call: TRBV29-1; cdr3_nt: TGCAGCGTCCGCATCCGGGACAGCTACGAGCAGTACTTC; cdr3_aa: CSVRIRDSYEQYF
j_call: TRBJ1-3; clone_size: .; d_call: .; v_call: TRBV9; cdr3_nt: TGTGCCAGCAGCGCCGGTAGCACTATATCTGGAAACACCATATATTTT; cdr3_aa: CASSAGSTISGNTIYF
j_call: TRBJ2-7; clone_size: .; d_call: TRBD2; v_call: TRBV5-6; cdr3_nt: TGTGCCAGCAGCTTGGGGCTAGCGGTAAACTACGAGCAGTACTTC; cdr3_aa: CASSLGLAVNYEQYF
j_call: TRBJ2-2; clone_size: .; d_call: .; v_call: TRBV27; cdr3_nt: TGTGCCAGCACCTACTTAAACACCGGGGAGCTGTTTTTT; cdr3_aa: CASTYLNTGELFF
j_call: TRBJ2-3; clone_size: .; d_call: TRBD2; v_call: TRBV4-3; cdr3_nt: TGCGCCAGCAGCCTCGGACGGGAGGGCCTAAGCACAGATACGCAGTATTTT; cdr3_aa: CASSLGREGLSTDTQYF
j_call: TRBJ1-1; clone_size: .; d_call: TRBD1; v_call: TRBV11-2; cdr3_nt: TGTGCCAGCAGCTCATTACAGGGGGTAAGAGGCACTGAAGCTTTCTTT; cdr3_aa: CASSSLQGVRGTEAFF
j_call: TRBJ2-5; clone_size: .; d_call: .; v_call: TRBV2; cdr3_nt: TGTGCCAGCAGTGAAATCACGGGGACCCAGTACTTC; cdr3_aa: CASSEITGTQYF
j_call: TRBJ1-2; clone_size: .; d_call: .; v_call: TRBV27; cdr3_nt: TGTGCCAGCAGTTATGCAGGGCAAGGATATGGCTACACCTTC; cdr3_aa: CASSYAGQGYGYTF
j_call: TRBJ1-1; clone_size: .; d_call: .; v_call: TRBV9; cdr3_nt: TGTGCCAGCAGCGTCGCGGGGACTGTAAACGCTGAAGCTTTCTTT; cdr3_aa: CASSVAGTVNAEAFF
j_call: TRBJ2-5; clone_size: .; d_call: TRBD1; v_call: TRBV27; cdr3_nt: TGTGCCAGCTCCTACAGGGGGAACACTCTTCAAGAGACCCAGTACTTC; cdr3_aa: CASSYRGNTLQETQYF
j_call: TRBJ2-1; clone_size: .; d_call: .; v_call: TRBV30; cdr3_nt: TGTGCCTGGAGTGTAACAGGGACGTCTGAGCAGTTCTTC; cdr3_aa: CAWSVTGTSEQFF
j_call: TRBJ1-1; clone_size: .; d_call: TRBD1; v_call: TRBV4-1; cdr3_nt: TGCGCCAGCAGTTCGGACAGGGAGTTAGCTTTCTTT; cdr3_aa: CASSSDRELAFF
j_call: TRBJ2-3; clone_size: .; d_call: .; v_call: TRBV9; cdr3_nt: TGTGCCAGCAGCCCGGGACAGCGGGTTTGGGATACGCAGTATTTT; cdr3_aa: CASSPGQRVWDTQYF
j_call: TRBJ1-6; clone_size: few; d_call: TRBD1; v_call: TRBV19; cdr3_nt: TGTGCCAGTAGCTGGGGGCAGGGGGATTCACCCCTCCACTTT; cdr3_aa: CASSWGQGDSPLHF
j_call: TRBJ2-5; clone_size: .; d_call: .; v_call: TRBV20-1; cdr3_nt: TGCAGCGCCCGGCGGGAGACCCAGTACTTC; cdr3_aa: CSARRETQYF
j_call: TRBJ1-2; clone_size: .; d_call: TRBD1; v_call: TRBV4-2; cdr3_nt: TGTGCCAGCAGCCTCTCATCTGGACAGGGGGCTGCCTATGGCTACACCTTC; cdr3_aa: CASSLSSGQGAAYGYTF
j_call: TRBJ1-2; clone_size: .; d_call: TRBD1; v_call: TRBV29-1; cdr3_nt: TGCAGCGTTGAGTTATGGGACAGGGTTTCCCACGCCTATGATTATGGCTACACCTTC; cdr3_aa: CSVELWDRVSHAYDYGYTF
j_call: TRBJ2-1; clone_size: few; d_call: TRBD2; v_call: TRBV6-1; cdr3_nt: TGTGCCAGCGAAAAACTAGCGGGAGGCCACAATGAGCAGTTCTTC; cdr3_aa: CASEKLAGGHNEQFF
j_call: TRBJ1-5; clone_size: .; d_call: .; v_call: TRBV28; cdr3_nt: TGTGCCAGCCAAAATACCTATAGTAGCAATCAGCCCCAGCATTTT; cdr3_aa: CASQNTYSSNQPQHF
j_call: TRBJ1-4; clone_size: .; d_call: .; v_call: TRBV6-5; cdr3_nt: TGTGCCAGCAGTTCCGTCGGAGGGACTAATGAAAAACTGTTTTTT; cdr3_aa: CASSSVGGTNEKLFF
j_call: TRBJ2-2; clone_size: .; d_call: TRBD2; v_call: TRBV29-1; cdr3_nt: TGCAGCGTACTAGCGGGAGCGAACACCGGGGAGCTGTTTTTT; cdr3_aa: CSVLAGANTGELFF
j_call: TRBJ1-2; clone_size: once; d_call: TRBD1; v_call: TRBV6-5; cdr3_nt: TGTGCCAGCAGTTACTCGAGGGGGCAGCCCTATGGCTACACCTTC; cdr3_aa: CASSYSRGQPYGYTF
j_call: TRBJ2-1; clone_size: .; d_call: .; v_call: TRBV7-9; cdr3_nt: TGTGCCAGCAGCTTTGCCAGCGGCAGCTCCTACAATGAGCAGTTCTTC; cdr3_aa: CASSFASGSSYNEQFF
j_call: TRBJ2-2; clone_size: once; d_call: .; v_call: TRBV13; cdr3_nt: TGTGCCAGCAGCGCTACCAACACCGGGGAGCTGTTTTTT; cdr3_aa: CASSATNTGELFF
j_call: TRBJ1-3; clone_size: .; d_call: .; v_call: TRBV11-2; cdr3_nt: TGTGCCAGCAGCGGAAACGGGTTCAGCTCTGGAAACACCATATATTTT; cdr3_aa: CASSGNGFSSGNTIYF
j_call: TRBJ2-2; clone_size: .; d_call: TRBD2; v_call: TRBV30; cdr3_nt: TGTGCCTGGAGAATAATAGGTCTAGCGGGAGGAGGGGAGCTGTTTTTT; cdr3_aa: CAWRIIGLAGGGELFF
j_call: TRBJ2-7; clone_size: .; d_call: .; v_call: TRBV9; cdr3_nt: TGTGCCAGCAGCGTAGCGGTCGGAGTCTACGAGCAGTACTTC; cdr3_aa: CASSVAVGVYEQYF
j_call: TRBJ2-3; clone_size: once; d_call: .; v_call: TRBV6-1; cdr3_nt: TGTGCCAGCAGGGACGGGAACACAGATACGCAGTATTTT; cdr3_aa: CASRDGNTDTQYF
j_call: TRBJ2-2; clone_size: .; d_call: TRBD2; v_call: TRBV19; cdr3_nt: TGTGCCAGTAGTAACCCTAGCGGGACCACCGGGGAGCTGTTTTTT; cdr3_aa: CASSNPSGTTGELFF
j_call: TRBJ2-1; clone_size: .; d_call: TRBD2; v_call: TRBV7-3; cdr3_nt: TGTGCCAGCAGTGGTGGGGCGGGAGGAAGCAGTAACAATGAGCAGTTCTTC; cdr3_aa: CASSGGAGGSSNNEQFF
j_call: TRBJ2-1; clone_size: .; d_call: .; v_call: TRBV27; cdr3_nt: TGTGCCAGCACGGCAGGGAACTGGGGCTACAATGAGCAGTTCTTC; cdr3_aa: CASTAGNWGYNEQFF